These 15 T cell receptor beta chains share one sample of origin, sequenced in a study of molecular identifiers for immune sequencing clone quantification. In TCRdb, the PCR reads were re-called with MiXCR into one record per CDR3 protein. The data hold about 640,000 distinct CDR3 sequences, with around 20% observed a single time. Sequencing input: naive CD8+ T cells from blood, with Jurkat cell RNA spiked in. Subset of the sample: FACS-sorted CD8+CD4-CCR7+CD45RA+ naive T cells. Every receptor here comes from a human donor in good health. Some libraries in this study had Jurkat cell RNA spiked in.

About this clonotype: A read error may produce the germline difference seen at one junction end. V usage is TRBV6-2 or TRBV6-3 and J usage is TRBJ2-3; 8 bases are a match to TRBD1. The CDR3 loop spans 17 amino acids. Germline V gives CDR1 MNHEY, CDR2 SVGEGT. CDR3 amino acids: CASRRTPRTGITDTRYF. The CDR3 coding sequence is TGCGCCAGCAGACGGACGCCCCGGACAGGGATTACAGATACGCGGTATTTT.

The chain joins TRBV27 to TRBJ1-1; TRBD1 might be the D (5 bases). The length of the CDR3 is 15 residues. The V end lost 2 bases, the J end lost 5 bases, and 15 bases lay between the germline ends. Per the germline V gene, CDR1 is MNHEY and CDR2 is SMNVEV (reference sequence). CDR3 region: CASSLGAGMETEAFF. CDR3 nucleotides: TGTGCCAGCAGTTTAGGGGCAGGGATGGAGACTGAAGCTTTCTTT.

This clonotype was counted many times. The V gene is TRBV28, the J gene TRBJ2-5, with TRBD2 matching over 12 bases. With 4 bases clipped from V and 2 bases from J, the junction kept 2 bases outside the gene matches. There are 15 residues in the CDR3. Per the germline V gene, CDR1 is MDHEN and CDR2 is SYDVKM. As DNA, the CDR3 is TGTGCCAGCAGTTCGGGACTAGCGGGTCAAGAGACCCAGTACTTC. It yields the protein CASSSGLAGQETQYF.

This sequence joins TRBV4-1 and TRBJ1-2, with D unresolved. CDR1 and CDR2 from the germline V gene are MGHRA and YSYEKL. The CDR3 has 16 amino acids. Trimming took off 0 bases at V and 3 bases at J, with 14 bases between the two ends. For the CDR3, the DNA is TGCGCCAGCAGCCAAGATCGGCGGGAGACCTACTATGGCTACACCTTC. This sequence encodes CASSQDRRETYYGYTF.

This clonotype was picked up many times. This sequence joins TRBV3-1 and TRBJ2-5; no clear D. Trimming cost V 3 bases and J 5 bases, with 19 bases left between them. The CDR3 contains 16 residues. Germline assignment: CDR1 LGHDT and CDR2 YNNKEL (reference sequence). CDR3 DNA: TGTGCCAGCAGCCAGGAATACAGTCCGGTCGGGGAGACCCAGTACTTC. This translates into CASSQEYSPVGETQYF.

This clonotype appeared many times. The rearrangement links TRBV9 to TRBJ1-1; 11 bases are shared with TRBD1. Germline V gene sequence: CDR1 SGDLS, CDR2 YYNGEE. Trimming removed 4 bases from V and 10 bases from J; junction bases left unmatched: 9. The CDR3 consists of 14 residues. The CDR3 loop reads CASSPDGGQGGAFF. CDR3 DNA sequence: TGTGCCAGCAGCCCCGACGGGGGACAGGGGGGAGCTTTCTTT.

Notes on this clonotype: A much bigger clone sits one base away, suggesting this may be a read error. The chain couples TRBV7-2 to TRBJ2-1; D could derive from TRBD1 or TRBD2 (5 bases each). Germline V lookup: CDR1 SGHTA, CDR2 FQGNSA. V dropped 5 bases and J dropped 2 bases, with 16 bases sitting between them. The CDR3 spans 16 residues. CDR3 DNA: TGTGCCAGCAGCCGGGGCCCGCGGAGGACCTACAATGAGCAGTTCTTC. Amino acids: CASSRGPRRTYNEQFF.

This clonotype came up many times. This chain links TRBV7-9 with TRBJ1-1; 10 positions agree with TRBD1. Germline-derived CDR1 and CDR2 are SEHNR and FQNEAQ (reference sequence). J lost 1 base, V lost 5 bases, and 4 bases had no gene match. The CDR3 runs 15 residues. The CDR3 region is CASSRGTGENTEAFF. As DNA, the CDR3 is TGTGCCAGCAGCAGAGGGACAGGGGAGAACACTGAAGCTTTCTTT.

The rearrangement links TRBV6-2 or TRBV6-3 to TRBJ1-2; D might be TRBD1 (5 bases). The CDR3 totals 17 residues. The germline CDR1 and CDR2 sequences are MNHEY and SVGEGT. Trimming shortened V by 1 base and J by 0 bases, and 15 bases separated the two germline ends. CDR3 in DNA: TGTGCCAGCAGTTACTTCAGACAGCACAAAGCTAACTATGGCTACACCTTC. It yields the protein CASSYFRQHKANYGYTF.

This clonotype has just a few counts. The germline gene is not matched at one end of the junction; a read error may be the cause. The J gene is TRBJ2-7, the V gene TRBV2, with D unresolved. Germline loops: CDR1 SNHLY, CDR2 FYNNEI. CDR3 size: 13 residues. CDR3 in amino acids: CASSDAFSDEQYF. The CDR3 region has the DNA TGTGCCAGCAGTGATGCGTTCTCCGACGAGCAGTACTTC.

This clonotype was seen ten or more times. CDR3 in DNA: TGCGCCAGCAGCTTCCTTAACATGAACACTGAAGCTTTCTTT. Amino acids: CASSFLNMNTEAFF. The rearrangement links TRBV5-1 to TRBJ1-1; D call uncertain. CDR1 is SGHRS and CDR2 is YFSETQ in the germline V gene. The length of the CDR3 is 14 residues. V lost 2 bases, J lost 0 bases, and 8 bases lay in between.

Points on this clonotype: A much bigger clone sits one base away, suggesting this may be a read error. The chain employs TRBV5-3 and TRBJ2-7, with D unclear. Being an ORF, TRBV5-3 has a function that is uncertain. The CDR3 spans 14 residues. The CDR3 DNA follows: TGTGCCAGCAGCTCGACATCGTTGGGGTACGAGCAGTGCTTC. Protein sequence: CASSSTSLGYEQCF.

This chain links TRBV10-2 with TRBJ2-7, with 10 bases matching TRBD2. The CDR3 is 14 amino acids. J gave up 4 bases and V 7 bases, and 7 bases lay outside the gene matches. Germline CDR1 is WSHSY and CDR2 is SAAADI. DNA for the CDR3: TGCGCCAGCAACGGAGCGGGGGGGCGGTACGAGCAGTACTTC. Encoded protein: CASNGAGGRYEQYF.

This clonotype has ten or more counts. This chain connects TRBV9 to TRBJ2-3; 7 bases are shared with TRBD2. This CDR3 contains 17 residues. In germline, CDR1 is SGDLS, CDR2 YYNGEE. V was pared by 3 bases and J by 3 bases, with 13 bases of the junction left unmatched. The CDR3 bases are TGTGCCAGCAGCGCACTTAGAGGACTAGAACAAACAGATACGCAGTATTTT. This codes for CASSALRGLEQTDTQYF.

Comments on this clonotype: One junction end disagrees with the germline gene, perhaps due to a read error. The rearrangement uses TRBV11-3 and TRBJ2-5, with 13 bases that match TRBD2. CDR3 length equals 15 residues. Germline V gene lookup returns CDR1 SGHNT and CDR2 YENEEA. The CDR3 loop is CAGSLTSGGQETQYF. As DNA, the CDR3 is TGTGCCGGCAGCTTGACTAGCGGGGGGCAAGAGACCCAGTACTTC.